This entry lists 28 T cell receptor beta chains sequenced from one sample in a study of stem cell transplantation in POMP-related autoinflammatory disease. The method was immunoSEQ multiplex PCR; TCRdb's version includes in-frame clones alone and lacks a portion of them. The sample holds approximately 30,000 clones, around 88% seen once. The sample in question was CD4+ T cells from PBMCs, obtained before stem cell transplantation. The receptors come from a human donor with POMP-related autoinflammation and immune dysregulation (PRAID).

V gene TRBV5-1 combines with J gene TRBJ2-5, with D possibly matching TRBD2 (6 bases). The DNA end favors TRBJ2-7, so the J call may be wrong. CDR1 is SGHRS, CDR2 YFSETQ, per germline. The CDR3 spans 16 residues. The CDR3 nucleotides read TGCGCCAGCAGTCCCTCGGAGGGCTTGAGCTCCTACGAGCAGTACTTC. It yields the protein CASSPSEGLSSYEQYF.

This sequence joins TRBV5-4 and TRBJ1-1, with 7 bases that match TRBD1. The CDR3 extends over 15 amino acids. CDR1 is SGHNT and CDR2 is YYREEE in the germline V gene (reference sequence). V gave up 5 bases and J gave up 3 bases; unmatched junction bases: 10. This CDR3 reads CASSPAGGRYTEAFF. The CDR3 DNA sequence: TGTGCCAGCAGTCCAGCAGGGGGTAGGTACACTGAAGCTTTCTTT.

This chain connects TRBV19 to TRBJ1-4, with D uncertain. The CDR3 sequence is 15 residues long. Trimming pared 6 bases from V and 5 bases from J, leaving 16 bases between. Germline V gene data show CDR1 as LNHDA and CDR2 as SQIVND (reference sequence). The CDR3 region has the DNA TGTGCCAGTAGGAGGACGGAAAAAACGAATGAAAAACTGTTTTTT. Amino acid sequence: CASRRTEKTNEKLFF.

This clone was seen a handful of times. This chain connects TRBV18 to TRBJ1-2; the D gene is possibly TRBD1 (5 bases). Germline CDR1 is KGHSH and CDR2 is LQKENI. Trimming pared 2 bases from V and 6 bases from J, leaving 13 bases between. The CDR3 has 14 residues. The chain's CDR3 is CASSPTGSPDGYTF. For the CDR3, the DNA is TGTGCCAGCTCACCAACAGGATCCCCAGATGGCTACACCTTC.

V gene TRBV19 combines with J gene TRBJ1-5; D remains ambiguous. Germline CDR1 and CDR2: LNHDA and SQIVND (reference sequence). CDR3 length: 15 residues. The germline V and J ends were trimmed by 4 bases and 7 bases, with 17 bases remaining between them. The CDR3 spells CASSTTVVRTQPQHF. The CDR3 nucleotides read TGTGCCAGTAGTACCACCGTTGTGAGGACCCAGCCCCAGCATTTT.

The chain has TRBV28 and TRBJ2-3; 9 bases fit TRBD2. From germline, CDR1 is MDHEN and CDR2 SYDVKM. The trim removed 5 bases at V and 3 bases at J, leaving 12 bases unmatched. This CDR3 contains 17 residues. The CDR3 DNA reads TGTGCCAGCAGTCCCTCCGGACTAGCGACTGGTACAGATACGCAGTATTTT. The encoded protein is CASSPSGLATGTDTQYF.

The chain employs TRBV28 and TRBJ1-4; D is perhaps TRBD1 (5 bases). CDR1 and CDR2 from the germline V gene are MDHEN and SYDVKM. Trimming took off 5 bases at V and 5 bases at J, with 18 bases between the two ends. The CDR3 length is 16 residues. The CDR3 reads CASSRPPGRKNEKLFF. The CDR3 coding sequence is TGTGCCAGCAGTCGCCCCCCAGGGAGGAAGAATGAAAAACTGTTTTTT.

This clone appeared a single time. The chain employs TRBV5-1 and TRBJ1-3; no clear D. The V gene's germline CDR1 is SGHRS and CDR2 YFSETQ. Deletions cut 1 base from V and 0 bases from J, with 14 bases between. The CDR3 is 17 residues long. CDR3 loop: CASSLPLTGNSGNTIYF. As DNA, the CDR3 is TGCGCCAGCAGCTTGCCCCTGACTGGGAACTCTGGAAACACCATATATTTT.

The chain uses TRBV5-4 and TRBJ2-5; no firm D call. Trimming cost V 0 bases and J 1 base, with 4 bases left between them. CDR3 size: 13 residues. The germline CDR1 and CDR2 sequences are SGHNT and YYREEE (reference sequence). Written as DNA, the CDR3 is TGTGCCAGCAGCTTGGGCAGCCAAGAGACCCAGTACTTC. This translates into CASSLGSQETQYF.

In its sample, this clone was seen a few times. The V call is TRBV4-1, the J call TRBJ2-1; tentative D call: TRBD2 (5 bases). Looked up from germline, CDR1 is MGHRA and CDR2 is YSYEKL. The CDR3 runs to 15 residues. V lost 3 bases and J 6 bases, leaving 15 bases between the germline ends. In nucleotides, the CDR3 is TGCGCCAGCAGCCACGGGCCCGGGGTAGGCAATGAGCAGTTCTTC. Residues: CASSHGPGVGNEQFF.

This chain joins TRBV10-1 and TRBJ1-1; D uncertain. The CDR3 extends over 13 amino acids. Trimming removed 7 bases from V and 1 base from J, with 10 bases in between. The germline gives CDR1 WNHNN, CDR2 SYGVQD (reference sequence). The CDR3 DNA is TGCGCCAGCACCCTTAGGGAGAACACTGAAGCTTTCTTT. Protein: CASTLRENTEAFF.

The J gene is TRBJ1-5, the V gene TRBV19; D ambiguous. The CDR3 totals 14 residues. Germline V gives CDR1 LNHDA, CDR2 SQIVND (reference sequence). V lost 4 bases and J lost 1, with 8 bases in between. The CDR3 loop reads CASSRTLSNQPQHF. CDR3 bases: TGTGCCAGTAGTAGAACCTTAAGCAATCAGCCCCAGCATTTT.

The genes are TRBV7-8 and TRBJ1-2; maybe TRBD1 (6 bases). Trimming took 5 bases from V and 1 from J, leaving 11 bases between them. CDR1 SGHVS and CDR2 FQNEAQ come from the germline V gene. The CDR3 totals 14 residues. The CDR3 DNA reads TGTGCCAGCAGCATTACAGGGCTTAACTATGGCTACACCTTC. This gives the protein CASSITGLNYGYTF. Using reference TRBV7-8 and TRBJ1-2 for the parts outside the CDR3, the full variable domain is GAGVSQSPRYKVAKRGQDVALRCDPISGHVSLFWYQQALGQGPEFLTYFQNEAQLDKSGLPSDRFFAERPEGSVSTLKIQRTQQEDSAVYLCASSITGLNYGYTFGSGTRLTVV.

The J gene is TRBJ1-2, the V gene TRBV9; no clear D. V lost 0 bases to trimming and J lost 1 base, with 10 bases between them. Germline lookup yields CDR1 SGDLS and CDR2 YYNGEE. The CDR3 consists of 15 residues. The CDR3 loop is CASSVEGLNNYGYTF. The CDR3 DNA reads TGTGCCAGCAGCGTAGAGGGCCTAAATAACTATGGCTACACCTTC. Full variable domain (rest looked up from reference TRBV9 and TRBJ1-2): DSGVTQTPKHLITATGQRVTLRCSPRSGDLSVYWYQQSLDQGLQFLIQYYNGEERAKGNILERFSAQQFPDLHSELNLSSLELGDSALYFCASSVEGLNNYGYTFGSGTRLTVV.

Points on this clone: At one end, the junction sequence differs from germline, possibly due to a read error. V gene TRBV10-3 combines with J gene TRBJ1-1; D is perhaps TRBD1 (6 bases). The CDR3 consists of 13 residues. Germline CDR1 is ENHRY and CDR2 is SYGVKD. CDR3 protein: CAITETGDTEAFF. The CDR3 DNA follows: TGTGCCATCACTGAGACAGGCGACACTGAAGCTTTCTTT.

The genes are TRBV9 and TRBJ2-1; 7 bases match TRBD2. V gave up 4 bases and J gave up 6 bases; unmatched junction bases: 4. CDR1 is SGDLS and CDR2 is YYNGEE in the germline V gene. The CDR3 consists of 13 residues. In DNA, the CDR3 is TGTGCCAGCAGCCGAGCTAGCGGCAATGAGCAGTTCTTC. The encoded protein is CASSRASGNEQFF.

This chain joins TRBV7-9 and TRBJ1-2, with unresolved D. The CDR3 has 14 amino acids. Germline V CDR1 and CDR2: SEHNR, FQNEAQ (reference sequence). V was shortened by 2 bases and J by 3 bases, with 10 bases between the two germline ends. This CDR3 is CASSLMIGDYGYTF. The CDR3 DNA sequence: TGTGCCAGCAGCTTAATGATCGGGGACTATGGCTACACCTTC.

J is TRBJ1-2 and V is TRBV7-9, with a weak D call TRBD1 (6 bases). V lost 5 bases to trimming and J lost 7 bases, with 11 bases between them. Germline V gene data show CDR1 as SEHNR and CDR2 as FQNEAQ (reference sequence). This CDR3 contains 12 residues. CDR3 coding DNA: TGTGCCAGCAGCCACGAGGGGGGTGGCTACACCTTC. This sequence encodes CASSHEGGGYTF. The entire variable domain, with the rest obtained from reference TRBV7-9 and TRBJ1-2, is as follows: DTGVSQNPRHKITKRGQNVTFRCDPISEHNRLYWYRQTLGQGPEFLTYFQNEAQLEKSRLLSDRFSAERPKGSFSTLEIQRTEQGDSAMYLCASSHEGGGYTFGSGTRLTVV.

This chain connects TRBV9 to TRBJ1-6, with D possibly TRBD1 on 5 matching bases. Germline V gives CDR1 SGDLS, CDR2 YYNGEE. The CDR3 has 18 amino acids. Between the trimmed V and J ends, which lost 0 bases and 4 bases, there was a span of 17 bases. CDR3 DNA sequence: TGTGCCAGCAGCGTAGAAGGGACGAGGATCGGGTATAATTCACCCCTCCACTTT. Its translation is CASSVEGTRIGYNSPLHF.

V is TRBV7-9 and J is TRBJ1-1, with D maybe TRBD1 (5 bases). The CDR3 length is 13 residues. The ends were cut back, 5 bases at V and 6 bases at J, with 13 bases in the middle. CDR1 and CDR2 (germline): SEHNR, FQNEAQ (reference sequence). The DNA of the CDR3 is TGTGCCAGCAGCACCGACCGGGGCGCTGAAGCTTTCTTT. The encoded protein is CASSTDRGAEAFF.

This clone was seen just once. This sequence joins TRBV7-9 and TRBJ2-3; 7 bases agree with TRBD1. This CDR3 region has 13 residues. V dropped 5 bases and J dropped 6; count of bases not matched to a gene: 5. Germline V CDR1 and CDR2: SEHNR, FQNEAQ (reference sequence). The CDR3 nucleotides are TGTGCCAGCAGCCCAGGGGGAGCGGATACGCAGTATTTT. Translated, it gives CASSPGGADTQYF.

The chain combines TRBV5-1 with TRBJ2-3; D is perhaps TRBD1 or TRBD2 (7 bases each). CDR1 and CDR2 from the germline V gene are SGHRS and YFSETQ. V lost 0 bases, J lost 2 bases, and 13 bases lay in between. This CDR3 has 16 amino acids. CDR3 DNA sequence: TGCGCCAGCAGCTTGGAGGGGGCGGGAGACACAGATACGCAGTATTTT. Encoded protein: CASSLEGAGDTDTQYF.

A single count supports this clone. The V gene is TRBV9, the J gene TRBJ2-5; D is perhaps TRBD1 (6 bases). With 4 bases removed from V and 1 base from J, the gap between germline ends came to 14 bases. The germline V gene encodes CDR1 SGDLS and CDR2 YYNGEE. The CDR3 runs to 15 residues. CDR3 sequence reads: CASSKRPGAQETQYF. The CDR3 nucleotides read TGTGCCAGCAGCAAAAGACCAGGGGCCCAAGAGACCCAGTACTTC.

The chain combines TRBV6-1 with TRBJ1-1, with TRBD1 matching 8 bases. V shed 5 bases, J shed 4 bases, and the junction held 3 bases outside the gene matches. The CDR3 runs to 13 residues. Germline CDR1 reads MNHNS; CDR2 reads SASEGT. The CDR3 bases are TGTGCCAGCAGTCAAGACAGGGGCACTGAAGCTTTCTTT. Amino acids: CASSQDRGTEAFF.

The CDR3 DNA is TGTGCCAGCAGCTTCCGTCTGGGGGAGCAGTTCTTC. This sequence encodes CASSFRLGEQFF. This chain connects TRBV7-2 to TRBJ2-1; D uncertain. The CDR3 has 12 amino acids. The germline V gene encodes CDR1 SGHTA and CDR2 FQGNSA. Trimming stripped 3 bases from V and 10 bases from J, with 10 bases between.

This chain uses TRBV2 with TRBJ1-1; D is perhaps TRBD1 (6 bases). Germline-derived CDR1 and CDR2 are SNHLY and FYNNEI. With 6 bases removed from V and 2 bases from J, the gap between germline ends came to 13 bases. The CDR3 is 14 amino acids. CDR3 residues: CASRQGHPNTEAFF. CDR3 sequence (DNA): TGTGCCAGCAGGCAGGGACACCCCAACACTGAAGCTTTCTTT. The variable domain in full, completed from reference TRBV2 and TRBJ1-1, reads EPEVTQTPSHQVTQMGQEVILRCVPISNHLYFYWYRQILGQKVEFLVSFYNNEISEKSEIFDDQFSVERPDGSNFTLKIRSTKLEDSAMYFCASRQGHPNTEAFFGQGTRLTVV.

The chain has TRBV7-6 and TRBJ2-7, with 9 bases aligning to TRBD1. With 5 bases clipped from V and 4 bases from J, the junction kept 3 bases outside the gene matches. Germline V gene data show CDR1 as SGHVS and CDR2 as FNYEAQ. The CDR3 is made up of 13 amino acids. CDR3 amino acids: CASSRDRDYEQYF. The CDR3 bases are TGTGCCAGCAGCCGGGACAGGGATTACGAGCAGTACTTC.

The chain uses TRBV5-1 and TRBJ2-5; D call uncertain. The CDR3 is 11 amino acids. V gave up 4 bases and J gave up 0 bases, with 1 base separating them. Germline CDR1 and CDR2: SGHRS and YFSETQ. CDR3 sequence: CASSDQETQYF. In DNA form, the CDR3 reads TGCGCCAGCAGCGACCAAGAGACCCAGTACTTC. The full variable domain, completed using reference TRBV5-1 and TRBJ2-5, is KAGVTQTPRYLIKTRGQQVTLSCSPISGHRSVSWYQQTPGQGLQFLFEYFSETQRNKGNFPGRFSGRQFSNSRSEMNVSTLELGDSALYLCASSDQETQYFGPGTRLLVL.